The sequence of this TCR beta chain was determined in a study of T cells in Graves' hyperthyroidism and ophthalmopathy. General study results and limits: Median prediction lead before ophthalmopathy onset was 6.5 months with the model. Separating ophthalmopathy from stable hyperthyroidism was achieved by a 13 V-J model.

For this clonotype: No antigen is known for it. A much larger clone sits a single nucleotide away, making a read error possible.

Uncontrolled infection, other autoimmune disease, pregnancy and lactation each barred patients from inclusion. For the diagnoses, clinical symptoms, serum thyroxine and TRAb, thyroid ultrasound and orbital computed tomography were used. The CDR3 extends over 15 amino acids. TCR beta CDR3 regions were amplified from RNA. A set of HTBI primers served as the primers for a first-round RT-PCR of the TCR CDR3. TCRdb re-called the multiplex PCR reads through MiXCR, storing one row per CDR3 protein. The sample lists approximately 430,000 distinct CDR3 sequences, around 16% occurring once. The origin of this receptor is a young woman with Graves' hyperthyroidism. The sample consisted of blood. The chain has TRBV12-3 or TRBV12-4 and TRBJ1-4; maybe TRBD1 (5 bases). In nucleotides, the CDR3 is TGTGCCAGCAGTGGCCGCGGGGGAGTTAATGAAAAACCGTTTTTT. Translation gives CASSGRGGVNEKPFF.